The 26 T cell receptor beta chains in this list originate from one sample, sequenced in a study of cytomegalovirus exposure and HLA in healthy donors. Vbeta (60) and Jbeta (13) primers were used in the PCR. The table came from immunoSEQ multiplex PCR; TCRdb's copy has only in-frame clones and leaves some out. The sample has approximately 150,000 clones; approximately 80% are singletons. The sequencing sample was made of PBMCs. These TCRs come from a man aged 18 to 35 in good health and CMV-seropositive.

V usage is TRBV7-2 and J usage is TRBJ2-3, with 11 bases aligning to TRBD2. V shed 5 bases and J 5 bases; nucleotides not matched to a gene: 9. The CDR3 runs 16 residues. Germline CDR1 and CDR2: SGHTA and FQGNSA. The CDR3 coding sequence is TGTGCCAGCAGCCCCTCTCGACTAGCGGGGAAAGATACGCAGTATTTT. Translating it yields CASSPSRLAGKDTQYF.

J is TRBJ2-2 and V is TRBV5-1; D not resolved. The CDR3 is 16 residues long. V lost 0 bases, J lost 4 bases, and 13 bases lay in between. Germline CDR1 and CDR2: SGHRS and YFSETQ. The CDR3 nucleotides read TGCGCCAGCAGCTTGGTGTCAGGAATTCTCACCGGGGAGCTGTTTTTT. Its protein is CASSLVSGILTGELFF.

The chain links TRBV5-1 to TRBJ2-5, with D perhaps TRBD1 (8 bases). V dropped 2 bases and J dropped 5 bases, with 13 bases sitting between them. CDR3 length: 14 residues. CDR1 and CDR2 from the germline V gene are SGHRS and YFSETQ. CDR3 sequence reads: CASSLGQGGETQYF. The CDR3 nucleotides are TGCGCCAGCAGCTTAGGACAGGGAGGGGAGACCCAGTACTTC.

This clone came up a few times. V gene TRBV27 combines with J gene TRBJ2-5, with D possibly TRBD1 on 5 matching bases. V lost 9 bases and J lost 0, with 8 bases in between. Per germline, CDR1 MNHEY and CDR2 SMNVEV (reference sequence). The CDR3 runs to 12 residues. CDR3 in DNA: TGTGCCAGACAGGACCACCAAGAGACCCAGTACTTC. Residues: CARQDHQETQYF.

The rearrangement links TRBV19 to TRBJ2-7; 8 nucleotides match TRBD1. This CDR3 spans 15 amino acids. After removal of 6 bases from V and 5 bases from J, the junction contained 12 bases not matched to a gene. Per germline, CDR1 LNHDA and CDR2 SQIVND (reference sequence). The CDR3 sequence is CASSALDREYDEQYF. Here the CDR3 DNA reads TGTGCCAGTAGCGCCTTGGACAGGGAGTACGACGAGCAGTACTTC.

This rearrangement joins TRBV7-6 to TRBJ1-2, with a tentative D call TRBD1 (5 bases). CDR3 length equals 14 residues. Trimming took 6 bases from V and 6 from J, leaving 17 bases between them. Germline CDR1 and CDR2: SGHVS and FNYEAQ. CDR3 bases: TGTGCCAGCAGTCCAGCGGGGACCGGCGATGGCTACACCTTC. Residues: CASSPAGTGDGYTF.

The V gene is TRBV5-4, the J gene TRBJ2-1; perhaps TRBD2 as D (6 bases). From germline, CDR1 is SGHNT and CDR2 YYREEE (reference sequence). The CDR3 loop spans 15 amino acids. V lost 2 bases, J lost 9 bases, and 18 bases lay in between. The CDR3: CASSFAGRLQAEQFF. The DNA for the CDR3 is TGTGCCAGCAGCTTCGCGGGACGCCTCCAGGCTGAGCAGTTCTTC.

The chain combines TRBV19 with TRBJ2-1; D perhaps matches TRBD1 (5 bases). Trimming removed 5 bases from V and 4 bases from J, with 15 bases in between. The germline V gene encodes CDR1 LNHDA and CDR2 SQIVND (reference sequence). The CDR3 runs 15 residues. The CDR3 DNA sequence: TGTGCCAGTAGTCCAGGACATGGTTTTTACAATGAGCAGTTCTTC. Its translation is CASSPGHGFYNEQFF.

This rearrangement joins TRBV6-6 to TRBJ2-1, with D possibly TRBD2 on 6 matching bases. The V end was cut by 4 bases, the J end by 15 bases, with 19 bases between. CDR3 length: 13 residues. Germline lookup yields CDR1 MNHNY and CDR2 SVGAGI (reference sequence). CDR3: CASSLGDSSPAFF. CDR3 nucleotides: TGTGCCAGCAGTTTGGGGGACTCGAGCCCTGCGTTCTTC.

The sample holds one count of this clone. This sequence joins TRBV19 and TRBJ2-2; 9 bases are shared with TRBD2. The trim removed 10 bases at V and 0 bases at J, leaving 6 bases unmatched. CDR1 and CDR2 (germline): LNHDA, SQIVND (reference sequence). The CDR3 spans 15 residues. In DNA form, the CDR3 reads TGTGCCACCAGCGGGGGGCGGTCGAACACCGGGGAGCTGTTTTTT. It translates to CATSGGRSNTGELFF.

The V and J genes are TRBV9 and TRBJ2-2, with D uncertain. Germline CDR1 is SGDLS and CDR2 is YYNGEE. The CDR3 loop spans 14 amino acids. Trimming took 1 base from V and 6 from J, leaving 10 bases between them. The CDR3 DNA reads TGTGCCAGCAGCGTATCCCCGCTAGCCGGGGAGCTGTTTTTT. Its protein product is CASSVSPLAGELFF.

The chain carries TRBV4-3 and TRBJ1-6; D uncertain. Germline V lookup: CDR1 LGHNA, CDR2 YSLEER. The CDR3 runs 13 residues. Trimming shortened V by 1 base and J by 9 bases, and 7 bases separated the two germline ends. DNA of the CDR3: TGCGCCAGCAGCCAAGTAGCGCTTTCACCCCTCCACTTT. This encodes CASSQVALSPLHF.

The V and J genes are TRBV2 and TRBJ2-1; 9 nucleotides agree with TRBD2. The CDR3 consists of 21 residues. Trimming took 3 bases from V and 1 from J; bases not matched to a gene: 19. CDR1 and CDR2 (germline): SNHLY, FYNNEI. The CDR3 reads CASSDLSTTRGGGASYNEQFF. The CDR3 DNA follows: TGTGCCAGCAGTGACCTGTCAACAACCCGCGGCGGGGGGGCTTCCTACAATGAGCAGTTCTTC.

A remark on this clone: The junction differs from germline at one of its ends, possibly a read error. This chain connects TRBV7-9 to TRBJ2-7, with 7 bases lining up with TRBD1. From germline, CDR1 is SEHNR and CDR2 FQNEAQ (reference sequence). The CDR3 runs 17 residues. The CDR3 DNA follows: TGTTCCAGCAGCTTCGTCCCTGGACAGGCACCGACCTACGAGCAGTACTTC. Amino acid sequence: CSSSFVPGQAPTYEQYF.

This sequence joins TRBV4-2 and TRBJ1-1; tentative D call: TRBD1 (6 bases). Trimming took 1 base from V and 0 from J, leaving 9 bases between them. The CDR3 consists of 15 residues. Germline CDR1 LGHNA, CDR2 YNFKEQ. The CDR3 loop is CASSQGGGMNTEAFF. The CDR3, as DNA: TGTGCCAGCAGCCAAGGAGGGGGAATGAACACTGAAGCTTTCTTT.

The V and J genes are TRBV5-1 and TRBJ2-5; 8 nucleotides align to TRBD2. From germline, CDR1 is SGHRS and CDR2 YFSETQ. Trimming took 4 bases from V and 2 from J; bases not matched to a gene: 13. The CDR3 consists of 17 residues. The DNA for the CDR3 is TGCGCCAGCAGCGGAGGTGATGAGCGGGGGCGTCAAGAGACCCAGTACTTC. This codes for CASSGGDERGRQETQYF. Full variable domain (rest looked up from reference TRBV5-1 and TRBJ2-5): KAGVTQTPRYLIKTRGQQVTLSCSPISGHRSVSWYQQTPGQGLQFLFEYFSETQRNKGNFPGRFSGRQFSNSRSEMNVSTLELGDSALYLCASSGGDERGRQETQYFGPGTRLLVL.

This chain joins TRBV6-5 and TRBJ2-3; a weak D match, TRBD2 (5 bases). Trimming cost V 8 bases and J 3 bases, with 18 bases left between them. Germline V gene lookup returns CDR1 MNHEY and CDR2 SVGAGI. The CDR3 loop spans 15 amino acids. The CDR3 spells CASPPALGVTDTQYF. In nucleotides, the CDR3 is TGTGCCAGCCCCCCCGCTCTGGGAGTAACAGATACGCAGTATTTT.

The gene calls are TRBV5-8 and TRBJ2-7; D unresolved. Trimming took 0 bases from V and 4 from J, leaving 8 bases between them. This CDR3 region has 13 residues. The germline V gene encodes CDR1 SGHTS and CDR2 YDEGEE. The CDR3 spells CASSLAFRYEQYF. CDR3 DNA: TGTGCCAGCAGCTTGGCCTTTCGGTACGAGCAGTACTTC.

J is TRBJ1-3 and V is TRBV7-8; D is perhaps TRBD1 (6 bases). Germline lookup yields CDR1 SGHVS and CDR2 FQNEAQ. The CDR3 is 16 amino acids. Trimming took 5 bases from V and 0 from J, leaving 14 bases between them. CDR3 sequence reads: CASSQGQQISGNTIYF. The CDR3 coding sequence is TGTGCCAGCAGCCAAGGACAGCAGATCTCTGGAAACACCATATATTTT.

This clone was found a few times. The chain combines TRBV5-1 with TRBJ1-6, with TRBD1 matching 7 bases. CDR3 length: 17 residues. The germline V gene encodes CDR1 SGHRS and CDR2 YFSETQ. V lost 2 bases to trimming and J lost 0 bases; unmatched junction nucleotides: 5. The CDR3 sequence is CASSLRGGSSYNSPLHF. The CDR3 nucleotides read TGCGCCAGCAGCTTACGAGGGGGCAGCTCCTATAATTCACCCCTCCACTTT.

This chain connects TRBV7-2 to TRBJ2-1, with TRBD1 matching 7 bases. The J segment lost 2 bases and the V segment lost 5 bases, leaving 12 bases of the junction unmatched. Germline V gives CDR1 SGHTA, CDR2 FQGNSA. This CDR3 contains 17 residues. The CDR3 is CASSRQTWDRTYNEQFF. In nucleotides, the CDR3 is TGTGCCAGCAGCCGCCAGACTTGGGACAGAACCTACAATGAGCAGTTCTTC.

The genes are TRBV5-6 and TRBJ2-5; 8 nucleotides agree with TRBD2. The CDR3 loop spans 14 amino acids. J gave up 5 bases and V 4 bases, and 7 bases lay outside the gene matches. Germline V gives CDR1 SGHDT, CDR2 YYEEEE. The CDR3 DNA is TGTGCCAGCAGCCAGGGACTAGAAGGGGAGACCCAGTACTTC. Protein product: CASSQGLEGETQYF.

V usage is TRBV4-1 and J usage is TRBJ2-3; unclear D gene. Trimming took off 0 bases at V and 4 bases at J, with 5 bases between the two ends. Germline assignment: CDR1 MGHRA and CDR2 YSYEKL. The CDR3 loop spans 13 amino acids. The DNA for the CDR3 is TGCGCCAGCAGCCAAGAGGGCGCAGATACGCAGTATTTT. Protein sequence: CASSQEGADTQYF.

The CDR3 is CASSPGQRSYEQYF. The CDR3 DNA reads TGCGCCAGCAGCCCCGGACAGCGTTCCTACGAGCAGTACTTC. The chain joins TRBV5-1 to TRBJ2-7, with D perhaps TRBD1 (6 bases). V lost 4 bases, J lost 1 base, and 12 bases lay in between. Germline V gene lookup returns CDR1 SGHRS and CDR2 YFSETQ. The CDR3 runs to 14 residues.

The V and J genes are TRBV6-6 and TRBJ1-4; D is possibly TRBD1 (5 bases). The CDR3 runs to 14 residues. V was clipped by 3 bases and J by 8 bases, with 13 bases between them. CDR1 is MNHNY and CDR2 is SVGAGI in the germline V gene (reference sequence). CDR3 in DNA: TGTGCCAGCAGTTATTCCCAGGGCTTAGAAAAACTGTTTTTT. It yields the protein CASSYSQGLEKLFF.

CDR3 region: CASSTLGNHEQYF. CDR3 bases: TGTGCCAGCTCCACGCTCGGGAACCACGAGCAGTACTTC. The rearrangement uses TRBV5-4 and TRBJ2-7, with D perhaps TRBD2 (5 bases). Trimming removed 7 bases from V and 5 bases from J, with 16 bases in between. The CDR3 runs to 13 residues. Germline V lookup: CDR1 SGHNT, CDR2 YYREEE (reference sequence).